A selection of T cell receptor beta chains follows, all from one sample in a study of monozygotic twins with inflammatory bowel disease. TCRdb reanalyzed the 5' RACE reads and collapses them to one entry per CDR3 protein, without DNA. The sample totals roughly 100,000 distinct CDR3 sequences. The sequencing sample was made of blood. The source is a human donor with ulcerative colitis or Crohn's disease, or a healthy co-twin of an affected twin (not recorded which). Each CDR3 is given with its conserved first and last residue.

>15|TRBV12-3/TRBV12-4|TRBJ2-1
CASRPRTSGYNEQFF
>15|TRBV24-1|TRBJ2-3
CATSAGGGVSDTQYF
>14|TRBV12-3/TRBV12-4|TRBJ1-6
CASSLAGYNSPLHF
>14|TRBV29-1|TRBJ2-7
CSVGGRVNSYEQYF
>15|TRBV12-3/TRBV12-4|TRBJ1-6
CASSFDAANNSPLHF
>13|TRBV19|TRBJ2-7
CASSITRTYEQYF
>15|TRBV6-1|TRBJ2-3
CASSEPGLALDTQYF
>14|TRBV10-3|TRBJ2-7
CAISWTASSYEQYF
>14|TRBV23-1|TRBJ1-4
CASTRTPSREKLFF
>14|TRBV7-2|TRBJ1-1
CASSFRTGNTEAFF
>14|TRBV6-2/TRBV6-3|TRBJ2-3
CASREQGSIDTQYF
>15|TRBV7-2|TRBJ2-7
CASSLDLLSPGEQYF
>14|TRBV20-1|TRBJ2-6
CSAWTYTGANVLTF
>14|TRBV20-1|TRBJ2-2
CSARPSGNTGELFF
>14|TRBV7-2|TRBJ2-3
CASSLTQGSDTQYF
>15|TRBV3-1|TRBJ1-3
CASSQLYSSGNTIYF
>16|TRBV5-5|TRBJ2-5
CASSVAGTSAQETQYF
>15|TRBV29-1|TRBJ2-1
CSVDMGGRVYNEQFF
>15|TRBV7-2|TRBJ1-1
CASSIAPGANTEAFF
>13|TRBV9|TRBJ2-6
CASSVAGANVLTF
>12|TRBV6-5|TRBJ1-2
CASSSPEYGYTF
>14|TRBV9|TRBJ1-1
CASSVSGGRTEAFF
>18|TRBV6-2/TRBV6-3|TRBJ2-1
CASSYPGGAGAEYNEQFF
>15|TRBV5-1|TRBJ2-3
CASSWLAGGEDTQYF
>16|TRBV18|TRBJ1-1
CASSPPVRQGNTEAFF
>11|TRBV7-2|TRBJ2-7
CASSYQYEQYF
>15|TRBV19|TRBJ2-3
CASSMDRVSTDTQYF
>15|TRBV5-4|TRBJ2-3
CASSPPDRSTDTQYF
>16|TRBV7-2|TRBJ2-7
CASSLPLSGRYHEQYF
>17|TRBV9|TRBJ2-7
CASSVDGGTGRFAEQYF
>16|TRBV9|TRBJ2-7
CASSAGLADFSYEQYF
>16|TRBV5-1|TRBJ2-2
CASSLGLSENTGELFF
>13|TRBV11-3|TRBJ2-1
CASSFRGFDEQFF
>15|TRBV3-1|TRBJ1-1
CASSRQRQGGTEAFF
>14|TRBV7-2|TRBJ2-3
CASTEGVYTDTQYF
>13|TRBV10-3|TRBJ2-7
CAISESRTYEQYF
>15|TRBV6-5|TRBJ2-7
CASSYETGVSYEQYF
>13|TRBV20-1|TRBJ2-4
CSAAGGIENIQYF
>12|TRBV12-3/TRBV12-4|TRBJ2-7
CASRAKGVEQYF
>14|TRBV29-1|TRBJ2-1
CSVDSSGGAIEQFF
>13|TRBV7-9|TRBJ2-3
CASSSTGRDTQYF
>14|TRBV7-2|TRBJ2-5
CASSRTGSQETQYF
>14|TRBV12-3/TRBV12-4|TRBJ2-5
CASSLDLNQETQYF
>15|TRBV12-3/TRBV12-4|TRBJ1-4
CASSTGGTGSEKLFF
>16|TRBV28|TRBJ2-7
CASSSPWGQGAYEQYF
>15|TRBV18|TRBJ2-5
CASSPGQGAGETQYF
>12|TRBV20-1|TRBJ1-1
CSAELMNTEAFF
>16|TRBV28|TRBJ1-3
CASSFRTGASGNTIYF
>15|TRBV6-5|TRBJ2-5
CASTSGRGPSETQYF
>17|TRBV11-2|TRBJ2-3
CASSLDMAGATTDTQYF
>14|TRBV20-1|TRBJ2-7
CSALHTGVAYEQYF
>14|TRBV25-1|TRBJ2-2
CASSDWGNTGELFF
>14|TRBV7-2|TRBJ1-5
CASSPLGWGQPQHF
>14|TRBV11-2|TRBJ2-7
CASRQSGVHYEQYF
>16|TRBV20-1|TRBJ2-3
CSARPPSGGAKDTQYF
>15|TRBV12-3/TRBV12-4|TRBJ1-1
CASSFWTVRDTEAFF
>18|TRBV4-3|TRBJ2-1
CASSQVGPGDRAYNEQFF
>15|TRBV20-1|TRBJ2-5
CSARLFLADQETQYF
>15|TRBV19|TRBJ1-5
CASSIGGNSNQPQHF
>14|TRBV18|TRBJ2-7
CASSTAVGTYEQYF